This T cell receptor (beta chain) stems from a study of T cells in localized non-small cell lung cancer. Study-level points and caveats: Uninvolved adjacent lung showed peak T cell clonality, exceeding tumor. Higher blood T cell density went with longer overall survival. Out of the top 100 tumor clones, a median roughly 58 were seen in adjacent lung.

The protocol was immunoSEQ multiplex PCR, while the TCRdb copy is restricted to in-frame clones and leaves out a portion. The sample holds 26,000 or so clones; about 90% are singletons and the top ten take less than 3.5%. The ends were cut back, 5 bases at V and 2 bases at J, with 16 bases in the middle. The length of the CDR3 is 16 residues. From germline, CDR1 is KGHSH and CDR2 LQKENI. With respect to this clone: What it recognizes is unknown.

The sequence came from a woman aged 18 to 50 with stage I lung adenocarcinoma. The gene calls are TRBV18 and TRBJ2-1; possibly TRBD1 for D (5 bases). Source: peripheral blood, taken before any cancer treatment. CDR3: CASSTQGVGPYNEQFF. CDR3 DNA: TGTGCCAGCTCAACTCAGGGCGTCGGGCCCTACAATGAGCAGTTCTTC.